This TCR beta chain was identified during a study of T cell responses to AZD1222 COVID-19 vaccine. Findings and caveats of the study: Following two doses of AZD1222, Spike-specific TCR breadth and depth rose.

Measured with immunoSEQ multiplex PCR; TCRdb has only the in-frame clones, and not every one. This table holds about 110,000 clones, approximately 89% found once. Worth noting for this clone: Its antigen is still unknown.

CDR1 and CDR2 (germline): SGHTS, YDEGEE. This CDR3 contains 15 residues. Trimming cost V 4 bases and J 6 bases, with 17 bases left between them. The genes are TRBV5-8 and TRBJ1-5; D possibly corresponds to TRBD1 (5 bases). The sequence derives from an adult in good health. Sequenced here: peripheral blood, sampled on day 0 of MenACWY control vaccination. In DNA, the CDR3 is TGTGCCAGCAGCCCAGGGCAAATTATAGGTCAGCCCCAGCATTTT. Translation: CASSPGQIIGQPQHF.